Reported below is one T cell receptor (beta chain). Its antigen is currently unknown. The data are from a study of T cells in localized non-small cell lung cancer. Study-wide points: Researchers found a median around 58 of the top 100 tumor clones in adjacent lung.

Some clones are missing from TCRdb's copy, which holds only in-frame ones; the method was immunoSEQ multiplex PCR. This sample has about 48,000 clones, with 60% to 85% found just once. The germline V and J ends were trimmed by 5 bases and 8 bases, with 18 bases remaining between them. The germline V gene encodes CDR1 MNHNS and CDR2 SASEGT. The CDR3 consists of 14 residues. This specimen consisted of peripheral blood, obtained before any cancer treatment. This TCR derives from a man aged 40-75 years with stage I squamous cell lung carcinoma. The chain uses TRBV6-1 and TRBJ1-1; D gene uncertain. CDR3 coding DNA: TGTGCCAGCAGTCCCGGACTCCTAGCCTCGGAAGCTTTCTTT. This sequence encodes CASSPGLLASEAFF.